This T cell receptor beta chain is drawn from a study of cytomegalovirus exposure and HLA in healthy donors. PCR amplification relied on 60 Vbeta primers (plus 13 Jbeta primers). The assay was immunoSEQ multiplex PCR, and TCRdb's table has in-frame clones only and misses some. This sample has hundreds of thousands of clones; approximately 80% occur once, and the top ten carry under 0.85%. The V and J ends lost 0 bases and 4 bases, in that order; junction bases with no gene match: 6. CDR3 length: 16 amino acids. Per germline, CDR1 SGHTA and CDR2 FQGNSA. Points on this clone: Its specificity is not known.

Findings and limits, study-wide: The investigators catalogued 150 or so TCR beta chains as cytomegalovirus-associated. A link between a missense DCLRE1C variant and TCR beta V- and J-gene trimming emerged from a later analysis. In a later analysis, specific HLA alleles were associated with under 20,000 TCR beta sequences at a 0.05 false discovery rate. In a later analysis, most CMV-associated TCR beta chains appeared HLA-restricted.

The sequenced material came from PBMCs. The receptor comes from a boy between 2 and 10 years old in good health and CMV-seronegative. This sequence joins TRBV7-2 and TRBJ2-7; 10 bases are shared with TRBD2. CDR3 amino acids: CASSLATSGMGYEQYF. The CDR3 nucleotides are TGTGCCAGCAGCTTAGCAACTAGCGGGATGGGTTACGAGCAGTACTTC.